The entry that follows covers one T cell receptor beta chain sequence. Its antigen is not known. Culture proceeded for about ten days, and CD4+ T cells were then isolated. It was two doses of either the BNT162b2 or mRNA-1273 vaccine that participants received. IL-2 medium supplanted half the medium on days 3 and 7. The sample originates from a study of vaccination effects on CD4 cells after COVID-19. Some clones are missing from TCRdb's copy, which holds only in-frame ones; the method was immunoSEQ multiplex PCR. The sample lists some 40,000 clones; more than 65% were seen once. This specimen consisted of CD4+ T cells from PBMCs cultured without peptide, obtained after COVID-19 vaccination. This receptor was taken from a human donor who received a COVID-19 vaccine.

The CDR3 spells CASRQDSTDTQYF. The CDR3 DNA sequence: TGTGCCAGCAGACAGGATAGCACAGATACGCAGTATTTT. V is TRBV6-4 and J is TRBJ2-3, with TRBD1 as a possible D gene (5 bases). Germline V gene lookup returns CDR1 MRHNA and CDR2 SNTAGT. The V end lost 6 bases, the J end lost 0 bases, and 7 bases lay between the germline ends. The CDR3 is 13 amino acids.